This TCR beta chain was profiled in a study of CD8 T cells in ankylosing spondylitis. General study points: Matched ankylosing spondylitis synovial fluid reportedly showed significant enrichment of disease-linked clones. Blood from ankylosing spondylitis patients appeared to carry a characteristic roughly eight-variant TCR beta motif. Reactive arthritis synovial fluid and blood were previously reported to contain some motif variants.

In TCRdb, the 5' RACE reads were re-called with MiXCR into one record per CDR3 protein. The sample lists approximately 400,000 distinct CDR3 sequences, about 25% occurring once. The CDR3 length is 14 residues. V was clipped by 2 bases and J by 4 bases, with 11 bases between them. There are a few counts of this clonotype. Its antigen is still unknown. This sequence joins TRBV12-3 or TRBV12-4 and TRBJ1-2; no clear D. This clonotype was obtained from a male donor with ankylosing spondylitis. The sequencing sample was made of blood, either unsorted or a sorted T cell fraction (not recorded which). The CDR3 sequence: CASSLSLAGYGYTF. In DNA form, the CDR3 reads TGTGCCAGCAGTTTAAGCCTAGCGGGCTATGGCTACACCTTC.